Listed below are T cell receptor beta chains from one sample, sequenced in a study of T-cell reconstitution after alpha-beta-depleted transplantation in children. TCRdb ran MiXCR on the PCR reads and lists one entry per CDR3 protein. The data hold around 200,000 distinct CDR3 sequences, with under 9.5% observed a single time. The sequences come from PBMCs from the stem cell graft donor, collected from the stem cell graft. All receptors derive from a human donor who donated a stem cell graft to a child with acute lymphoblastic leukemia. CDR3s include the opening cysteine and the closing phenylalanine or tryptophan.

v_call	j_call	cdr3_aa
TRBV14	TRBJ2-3	CASSHGLGTQYF
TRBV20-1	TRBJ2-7	CSAEGGGGTYEQYF
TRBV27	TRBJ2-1	CASSLTPGEGRRDNEQFF
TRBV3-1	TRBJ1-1	CASSQELNTEAFF
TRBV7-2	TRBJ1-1	CASTLQGAHTEAFF
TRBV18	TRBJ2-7	CASSPGFDRDEQYF
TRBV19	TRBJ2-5	CASSTSGGETQYF
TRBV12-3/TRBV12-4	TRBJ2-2	CASSWGTARSGTGELFF
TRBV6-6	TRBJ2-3	CASGSSGADTQYF
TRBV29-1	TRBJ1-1	CSVEEGMTEAFF
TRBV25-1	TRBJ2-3	CASSEYRTGFPSDTDTQYF
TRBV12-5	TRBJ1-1	CASGLGGGTEAFF
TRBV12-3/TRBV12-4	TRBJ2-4	CASRPRGLRENIQYF
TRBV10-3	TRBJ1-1	CAISDRLGGANTEAFF
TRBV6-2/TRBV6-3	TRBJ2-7	CASSSSLEGANEQYF
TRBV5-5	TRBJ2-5	CASSLGGVRETQYF
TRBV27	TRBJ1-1	CASSDPGQAAEAFF
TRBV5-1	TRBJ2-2	CASSPMDAGELFF
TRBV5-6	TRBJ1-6	CASSLRHPSSPLHF
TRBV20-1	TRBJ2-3	CSAPDNTDTQYF
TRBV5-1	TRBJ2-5	CASSWAGVQETQYF
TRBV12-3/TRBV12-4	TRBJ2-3	CASSSGLGGNADTQYF
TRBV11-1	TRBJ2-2	CASSLAPGQGRTGELFF
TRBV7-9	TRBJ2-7	CASSSNLLAGGFYEQYF
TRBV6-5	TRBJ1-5	CASSYSQGGQPQHF
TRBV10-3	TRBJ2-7	CAISELLSSYEHYF
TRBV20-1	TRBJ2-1	CSAKSGNEQFF
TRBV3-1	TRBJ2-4	CASSPHSGLAKNIQYF
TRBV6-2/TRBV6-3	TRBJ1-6	CASQPALSSYNSPLHF
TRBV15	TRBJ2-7	CATSTQHRGLYEQYF
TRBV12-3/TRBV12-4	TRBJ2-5	CASRPGTNRETQYF
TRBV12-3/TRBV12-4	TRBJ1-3	CASPSGNGNTIYF
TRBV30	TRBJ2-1	CAWSFEGAEQFF
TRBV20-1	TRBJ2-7	CSATRQGVNEQYF
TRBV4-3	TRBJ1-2	CASSQAGQGVYGYTF
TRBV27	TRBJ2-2	CASTGLAGVNTGELFF
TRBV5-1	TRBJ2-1	CASSLSRSRDNEQFF
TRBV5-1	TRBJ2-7	CASSTQGEFDEQYF
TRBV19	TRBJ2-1	CASSIGGAYNEQFF
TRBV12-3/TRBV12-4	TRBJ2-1	CASGAYRGNEQFF
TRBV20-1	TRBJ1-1	CSARGDRTRRETEASF
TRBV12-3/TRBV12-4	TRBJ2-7	CASTQYYEQYF
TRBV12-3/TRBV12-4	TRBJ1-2	CASSFDNWLGYTF
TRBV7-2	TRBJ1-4	CASSPGTSEKLFF
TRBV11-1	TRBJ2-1	CASSFAQASYNEQFF
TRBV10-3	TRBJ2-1	CAISESGTSGGRNEQFF